The TCR beta chain described here comes from a study of cytotoxic CD8 clonotypes in ibrutinib-treated CLL. Study-wide context: Patients: roughly 11 relapsed/refractory, approximately 16 treatment-naive, approximately 18 IGHV unmutated.

Cryopreserved PBMCs supplied about 2 micrograms of genomic DNA for TCR beta libraries. The germline gives CDR1 MDHEN, CDR2 SYDVKM. CDR3 length: 14 residues. Generated by immunoSEQ multiplex PCR, the TCRdb table keeps only in-frame clones and is missing some. The sample carries approximately 200,000 clones, 72% recorded once. Concerning this clone: Germline is not matched at one junction end, which may reflect a read error.

This receptor was obtained from a human donor with chronic lymphocytic leukemia. This material consisted of PBMCs, taken after 24 months of ibrutinib treatment. The chain employs TRBV28 and TRBJ2-7; TRBD2 agrees at 7 bases. The CDR3 nucleotides are TGTGCCAGCAGTTTAGCGGGAGCGGCCTATGAGCAGTACTTC. Amino acids: CASSLAGAAYEQYF.